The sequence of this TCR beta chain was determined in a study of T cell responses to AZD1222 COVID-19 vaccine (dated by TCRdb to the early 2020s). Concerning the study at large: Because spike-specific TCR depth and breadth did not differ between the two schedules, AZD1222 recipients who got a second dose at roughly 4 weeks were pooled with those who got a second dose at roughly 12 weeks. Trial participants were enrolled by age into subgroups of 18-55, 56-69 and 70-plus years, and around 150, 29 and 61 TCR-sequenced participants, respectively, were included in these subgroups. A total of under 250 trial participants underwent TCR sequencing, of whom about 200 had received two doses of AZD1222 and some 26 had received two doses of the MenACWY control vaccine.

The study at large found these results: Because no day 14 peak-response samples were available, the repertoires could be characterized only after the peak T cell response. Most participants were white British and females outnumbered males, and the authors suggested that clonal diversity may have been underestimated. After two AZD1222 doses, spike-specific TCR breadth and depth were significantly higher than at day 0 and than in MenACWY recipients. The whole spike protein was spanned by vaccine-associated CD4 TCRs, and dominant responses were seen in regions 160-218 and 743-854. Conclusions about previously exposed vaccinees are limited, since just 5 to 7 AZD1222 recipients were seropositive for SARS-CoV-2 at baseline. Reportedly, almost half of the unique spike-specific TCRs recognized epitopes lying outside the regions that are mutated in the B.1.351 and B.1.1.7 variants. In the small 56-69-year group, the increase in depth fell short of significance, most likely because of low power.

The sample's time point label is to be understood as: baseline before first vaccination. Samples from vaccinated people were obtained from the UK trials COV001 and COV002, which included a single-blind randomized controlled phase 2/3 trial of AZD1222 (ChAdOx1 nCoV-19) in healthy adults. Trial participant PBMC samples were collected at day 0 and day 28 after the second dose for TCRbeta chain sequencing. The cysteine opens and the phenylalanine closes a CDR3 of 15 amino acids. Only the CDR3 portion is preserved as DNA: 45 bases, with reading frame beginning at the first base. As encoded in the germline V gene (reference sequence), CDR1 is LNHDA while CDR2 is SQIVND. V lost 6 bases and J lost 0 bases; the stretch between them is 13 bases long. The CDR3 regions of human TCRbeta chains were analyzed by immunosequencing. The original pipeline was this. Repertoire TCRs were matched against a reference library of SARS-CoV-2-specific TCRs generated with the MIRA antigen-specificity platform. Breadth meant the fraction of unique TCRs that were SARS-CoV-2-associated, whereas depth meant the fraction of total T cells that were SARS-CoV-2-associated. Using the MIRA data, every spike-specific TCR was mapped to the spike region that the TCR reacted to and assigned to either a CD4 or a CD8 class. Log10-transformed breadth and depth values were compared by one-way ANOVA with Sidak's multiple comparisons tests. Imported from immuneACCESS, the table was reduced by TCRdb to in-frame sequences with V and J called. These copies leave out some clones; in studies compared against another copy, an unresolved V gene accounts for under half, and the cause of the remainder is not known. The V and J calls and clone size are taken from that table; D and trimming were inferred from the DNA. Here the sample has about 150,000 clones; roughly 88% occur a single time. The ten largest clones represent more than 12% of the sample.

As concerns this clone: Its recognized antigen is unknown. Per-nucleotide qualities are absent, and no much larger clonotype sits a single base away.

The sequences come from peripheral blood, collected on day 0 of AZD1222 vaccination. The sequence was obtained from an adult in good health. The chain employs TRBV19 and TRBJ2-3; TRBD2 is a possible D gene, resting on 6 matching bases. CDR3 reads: CASRPGDASTDTQYF. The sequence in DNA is TGTGCCAGTAGACCGGGGGACGCTAGCACAGATACGCAGTATTTT.